This T cell receptor beta chain was identified during a study of cytomegalovirus exposure and HLA in healthy donors. This CDR3 is built from 10 residues. The PCR employed 60 Vbeta primers together with 13 Jbeta primers. Libraries were prepared by immunoSEQ multiplex PCR; TCRdb keeps only in-frame clonotypes and omits some of them. The table has 95,000 to 150,000 clones, 75% to 90% seen once; the top ten hold 0.24%. The clonotype comes from a man aged 45-65 years in good health and CMV-seronegative. The rearrangement uses TRBV21-1 and TRBJ2-7; TRBD1 was called by the table and not checked on the DNA. TRBV21-1 is a pseudogene. The sample consisted of PBMCs. The CDR3 DNA follows: TGTGCCAGTCACAGCTACGAGCAGTACTTC. Translating gives CASHSYEQYF.